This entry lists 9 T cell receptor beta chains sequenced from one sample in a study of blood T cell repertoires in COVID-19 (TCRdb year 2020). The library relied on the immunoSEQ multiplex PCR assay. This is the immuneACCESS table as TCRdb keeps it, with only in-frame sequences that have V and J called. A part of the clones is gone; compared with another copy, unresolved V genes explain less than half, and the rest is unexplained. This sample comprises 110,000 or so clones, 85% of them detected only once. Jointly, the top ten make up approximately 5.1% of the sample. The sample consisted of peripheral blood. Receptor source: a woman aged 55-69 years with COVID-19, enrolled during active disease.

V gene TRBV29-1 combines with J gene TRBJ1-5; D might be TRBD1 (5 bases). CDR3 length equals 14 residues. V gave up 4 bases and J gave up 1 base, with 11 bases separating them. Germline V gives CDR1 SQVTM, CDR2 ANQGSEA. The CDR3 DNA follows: TGCAGCGTTGGGGGGGGAAAGAGCAATCAGCCCCAGCATTTT. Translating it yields CSVGGGKSNQPQHF.

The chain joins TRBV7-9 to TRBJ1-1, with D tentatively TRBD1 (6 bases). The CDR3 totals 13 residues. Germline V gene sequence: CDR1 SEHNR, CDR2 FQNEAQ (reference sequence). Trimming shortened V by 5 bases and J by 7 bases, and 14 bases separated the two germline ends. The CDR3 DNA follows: TGTGCCAGCAGCGCCGGACAGTTCGGTGAAGCTTTCTTT. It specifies CASSAGQFGEAFF.

The CDR3 bases are TGTGCCAGCTCACCAAAGGGGAAGGGGCAGCTCCAAGAGACCCAGTACTTC. Protein product: CASSPKGKGQLQETQYF. The chain has TRBV18 and TRBJ2-5, with TRBD1 as a possible D gene (5 bases). V was shortened by 2 bases and J by 1 base, with 17 bases between the two germline ends. The CDR3 loop spans 17 amino acids. Per germline, CDR1 KGHSH and CDR2 LQKENI.

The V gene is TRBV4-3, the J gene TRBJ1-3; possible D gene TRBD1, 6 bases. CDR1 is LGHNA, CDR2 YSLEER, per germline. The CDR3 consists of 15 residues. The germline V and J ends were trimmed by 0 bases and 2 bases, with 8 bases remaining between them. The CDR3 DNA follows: TGCGCCAGCAGCCAAGAACAGGGTCCTGGAAACACCATATATTTT. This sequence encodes CASSQEQGPGNTIYF.

The CDR3 protein is CASSPIGGTSGGYTQYF. In DNA form, the CDR3 reads TGCGCCAGCAGCCCCATAGGTGGGACTAGCGGGGGATATACGCAGTATTTT. J is TRBJ2-3 and V is TRBV5-1; 14 nucleotides match TRBD2. The CDR3 sequence is 17 residues long. Unmatched junction bases numbered 11, after V lost 4 bases and J lost 7 bases. CDR1 is SGHRS, CDR2 YFSETQ, per germline. Drawing the rest from reference TRBV5-1 and TRBJ2-3, the complete variable domain is KAGVTQTPRYLIKTRGQQVTLSCSPISGHRSVSWYQQTPGQGLQFLFEYFSETQRNKGNFPGRFSGRQFSNSRSEMNVSTLELGDSALYLCASSPIGGTSGGYTQYFGPGTRLTVL.

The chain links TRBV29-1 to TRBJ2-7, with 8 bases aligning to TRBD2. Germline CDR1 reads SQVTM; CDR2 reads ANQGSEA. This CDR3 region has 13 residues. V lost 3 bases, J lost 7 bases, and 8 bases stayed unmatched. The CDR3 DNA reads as TGCAGCGTTGAGGGACTGGCGGGGGGAGAGCAGTACTTC. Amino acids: CSVEGLAGGEQYF.

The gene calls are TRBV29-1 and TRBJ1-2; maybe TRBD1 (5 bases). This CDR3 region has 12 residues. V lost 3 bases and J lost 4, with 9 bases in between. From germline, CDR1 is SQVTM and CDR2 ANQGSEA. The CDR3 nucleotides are TGCAGCGTTGACAGGGAAATCTATGGCTACACCTTC. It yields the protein CSVDREIYGYTF. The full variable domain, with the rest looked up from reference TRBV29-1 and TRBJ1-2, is SAVISQKPSRDICQRGTSLTIQCQVDSQVTMMFWYRQQPGQSLTLIATANQGSEATYESGFVIDKFPISRPNLTFSTLTVSNMSPEDSSIYLCSVDREIYGYTFGSGTRLTVV.

The CDR3 sequence is CASSQDRLGNTIYF. DNA for the CDR3: TGCGCCAGCAGCCAAGATCGCCTAGGAAACACCATATATTTT. The chain links TRBV4-1 to TRBJ1-3; D is unclear. Germline CDR1 MGHRA, CDR2 YSYEKL. Trimming removed 0 bases at V and 4 bases at J, with 7 bases between. This CDR3 has 14 amino acids.

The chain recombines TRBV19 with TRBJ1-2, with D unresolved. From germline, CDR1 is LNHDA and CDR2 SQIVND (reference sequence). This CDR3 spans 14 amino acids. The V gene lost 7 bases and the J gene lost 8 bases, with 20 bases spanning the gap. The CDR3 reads CASTPSGPSGGYTF. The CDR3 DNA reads TGTGCCAGTACCCCAAGCGGGCCCTCGGGGGGCTACACCTTC.